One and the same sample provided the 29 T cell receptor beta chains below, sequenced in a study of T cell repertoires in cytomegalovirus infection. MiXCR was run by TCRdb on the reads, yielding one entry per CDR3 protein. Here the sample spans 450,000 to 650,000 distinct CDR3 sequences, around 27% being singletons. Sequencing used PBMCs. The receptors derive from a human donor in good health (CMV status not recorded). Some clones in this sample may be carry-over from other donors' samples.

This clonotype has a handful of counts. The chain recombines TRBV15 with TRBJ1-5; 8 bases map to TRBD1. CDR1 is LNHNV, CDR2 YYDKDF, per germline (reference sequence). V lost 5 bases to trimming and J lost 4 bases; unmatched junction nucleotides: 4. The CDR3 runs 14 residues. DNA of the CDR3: TGTGCCACCAGCGGAAGACAGGGGAATCAGCCCCAGCATTTT. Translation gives CATSGRQGNQPQHF. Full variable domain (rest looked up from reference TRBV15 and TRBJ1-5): DAMVIQNPRYQVTQFGKPVTLSCSQTLNHNVMYWYQQKSSQAPKLLFHYYDKDFNNEADTPDNFQSRRPNTSFCFLDIRSPGLGDTAMYLCATSGRQGNQPQHFGDGTRLSIL.

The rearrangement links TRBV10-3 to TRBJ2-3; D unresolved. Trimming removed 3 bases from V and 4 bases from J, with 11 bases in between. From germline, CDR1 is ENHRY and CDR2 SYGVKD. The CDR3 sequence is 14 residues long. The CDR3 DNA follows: TGTGCCATCAGTGACGTCGAATTCGCAGATACGCAGTATTTT. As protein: CAISDVEFADTQYF.

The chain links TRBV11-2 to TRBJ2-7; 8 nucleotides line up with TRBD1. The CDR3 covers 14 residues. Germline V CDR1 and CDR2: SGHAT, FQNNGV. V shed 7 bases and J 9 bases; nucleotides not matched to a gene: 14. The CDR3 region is CASINRGGDRGQYV. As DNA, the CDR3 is TGTGCCAGCATAAACAGAGGGGGAGACAGGGGGCAGTACGTC.

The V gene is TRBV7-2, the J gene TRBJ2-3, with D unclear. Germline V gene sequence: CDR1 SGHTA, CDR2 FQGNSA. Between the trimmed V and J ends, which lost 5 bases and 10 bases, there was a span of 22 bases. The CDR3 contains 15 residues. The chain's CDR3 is CASSHPSVGRAPQYF. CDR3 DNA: TGTGCCAGCAGCCACCCGAGTGTGGGCCGCGCGCCGCAGTATTTT.

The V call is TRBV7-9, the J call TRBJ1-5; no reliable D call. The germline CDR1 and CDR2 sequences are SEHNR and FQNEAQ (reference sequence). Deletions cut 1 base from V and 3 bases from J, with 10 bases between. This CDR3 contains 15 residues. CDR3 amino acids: CASSLVGIVNQPQHF. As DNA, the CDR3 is TGTGCCAGCAGCTTAGTTGGGATCGTCAATCAGCCCCAGCATTTT.

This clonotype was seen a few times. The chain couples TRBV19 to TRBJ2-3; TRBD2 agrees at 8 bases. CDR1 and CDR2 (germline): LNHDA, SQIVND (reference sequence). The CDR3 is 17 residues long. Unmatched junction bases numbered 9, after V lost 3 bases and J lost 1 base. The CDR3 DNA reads TGTGCCAGTAGTATTCGGGGCGGGAGGCTGGGCACAGATACGCAGTATTTT. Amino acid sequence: CASSIRGGRLGTDTQYF.

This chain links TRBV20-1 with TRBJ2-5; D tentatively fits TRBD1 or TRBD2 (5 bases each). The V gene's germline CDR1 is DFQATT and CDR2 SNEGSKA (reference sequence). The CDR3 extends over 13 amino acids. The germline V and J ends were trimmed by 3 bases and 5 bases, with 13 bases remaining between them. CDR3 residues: CSASPGWEETQYF. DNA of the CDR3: TGCAGTGCTAGCCCAGGGTGGGAGGAGACCCAGTACTTC.

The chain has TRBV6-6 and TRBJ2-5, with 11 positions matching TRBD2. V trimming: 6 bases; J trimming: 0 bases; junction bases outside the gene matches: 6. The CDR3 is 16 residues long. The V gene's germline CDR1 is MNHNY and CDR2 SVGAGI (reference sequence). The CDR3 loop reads CASSASGRRNQETQYF. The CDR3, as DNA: TGTGCCAGCAGCGCTAGCGGGAGGCGCAACCAAGAGACCCAGTACTTC.

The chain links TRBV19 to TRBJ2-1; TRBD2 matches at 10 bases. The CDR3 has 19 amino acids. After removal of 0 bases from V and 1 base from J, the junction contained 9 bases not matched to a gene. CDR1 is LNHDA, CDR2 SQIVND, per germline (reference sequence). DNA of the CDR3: TGTGCCAGTAGTATAGAGGGAAGCGGGAGGGCCTTTTCCTACAATGAGCAGTTCTTC. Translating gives CASSIEGSGRAFSYNEQFF. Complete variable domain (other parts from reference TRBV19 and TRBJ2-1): DGGITQSPKYLFRKEGQNVTLSCEQNLNHDAMYWYRQDPGQGLRLIYYSQIVNDFQKGDIAEGYSVSREKKESFPLTVTSAQKNPTAFYLCASSIEGSGRAFSYNEQFFGPGTRLTVL.

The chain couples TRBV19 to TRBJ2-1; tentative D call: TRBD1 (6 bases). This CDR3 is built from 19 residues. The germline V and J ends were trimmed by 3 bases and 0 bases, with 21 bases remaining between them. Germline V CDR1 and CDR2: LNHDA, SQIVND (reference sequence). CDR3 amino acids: CASSIAPLGAYNSYNEQFF. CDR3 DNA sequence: TGTGCCAGTAGTATTGCTCCCTTGGGGGCTTACAACTCCTACAATGAGCAGTTCTTC. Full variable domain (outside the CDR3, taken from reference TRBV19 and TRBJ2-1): DGGITQSPKYLFRKEGQNVTLSCEQNLNHDAMYWYRQDPGQGLRLIYYSQIVNDFQKGDIAEGYSVSREKKESFPLTVTSAQKNPTAFYLCASSIAPLGAYNSYNEQFFGPGTRLTVL.

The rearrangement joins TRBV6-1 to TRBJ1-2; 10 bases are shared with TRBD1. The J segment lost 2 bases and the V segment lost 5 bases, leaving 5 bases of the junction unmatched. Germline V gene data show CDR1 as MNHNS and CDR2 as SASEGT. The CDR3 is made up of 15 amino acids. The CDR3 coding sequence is TGTGCCAGCAGTCCCAAGGGACAGGGGAACTATGGCTACACCTTC. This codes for CASSPKGQGNYGYTF.

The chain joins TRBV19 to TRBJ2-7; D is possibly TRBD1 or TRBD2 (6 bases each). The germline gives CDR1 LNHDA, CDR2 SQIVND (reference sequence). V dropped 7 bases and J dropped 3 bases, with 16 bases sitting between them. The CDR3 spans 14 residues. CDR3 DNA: TGTGCCAGTAAGGCGGGACATGGCATCTACGAGCAGTACTTC. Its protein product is CASKAGHGIYEQYF.

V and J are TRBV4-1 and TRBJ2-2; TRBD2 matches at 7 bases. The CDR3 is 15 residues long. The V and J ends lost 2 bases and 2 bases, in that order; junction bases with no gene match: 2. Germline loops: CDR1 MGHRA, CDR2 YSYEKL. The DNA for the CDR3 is TGCGCCAGCAGCCAACGCGGGAGTAACACCGGGGAGCTGTTTTTT. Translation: CASSQRGSNTGELFF.

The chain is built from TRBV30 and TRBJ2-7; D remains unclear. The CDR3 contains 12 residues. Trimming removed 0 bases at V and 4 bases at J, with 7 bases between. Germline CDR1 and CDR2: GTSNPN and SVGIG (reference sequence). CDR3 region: CAWSVGPYEQYF. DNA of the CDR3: TGTGCCTGGAGTGTCGGACCATACGAGCAGTACTTC. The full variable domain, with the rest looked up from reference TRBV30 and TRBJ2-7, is SQTIHQWPATLVQPVGSPLSLECTVEGTSNPNLYWYRQAAGRGLQLLFYSVGIGQISSEVPQNLSASRPQDRQFILSSKKLLLSDSGFYLCAWSVGPYEQYFGPGTRLTVT.

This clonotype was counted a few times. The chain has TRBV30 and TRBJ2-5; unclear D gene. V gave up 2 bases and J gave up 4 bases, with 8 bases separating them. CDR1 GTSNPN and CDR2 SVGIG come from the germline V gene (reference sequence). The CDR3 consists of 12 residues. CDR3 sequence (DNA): TGTGCCTGGAGTCGTACTGCAGAGACCCAGTACTTC. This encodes CAWSRTAETQYF.

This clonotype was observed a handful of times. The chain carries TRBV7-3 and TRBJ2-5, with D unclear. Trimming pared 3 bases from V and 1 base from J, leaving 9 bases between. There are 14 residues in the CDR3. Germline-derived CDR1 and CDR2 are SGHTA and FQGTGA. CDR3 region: CASSFPGRQETQYF. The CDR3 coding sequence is TGTGCCAGCAGCTTCCCTGGGCGCCAAGAGACCCAGTACTTC.

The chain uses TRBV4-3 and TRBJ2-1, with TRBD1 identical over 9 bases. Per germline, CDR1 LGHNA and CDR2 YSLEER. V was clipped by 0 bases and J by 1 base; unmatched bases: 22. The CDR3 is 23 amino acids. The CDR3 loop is CASSQESLLRDRVNGGSYNEQFF. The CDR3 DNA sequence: TGCGCCAGCAGCCAAGAAAGCCTCCTCCGGGACAGGGTAAACGGGGGGTCCTACAATGAGCAGTTCTTC.

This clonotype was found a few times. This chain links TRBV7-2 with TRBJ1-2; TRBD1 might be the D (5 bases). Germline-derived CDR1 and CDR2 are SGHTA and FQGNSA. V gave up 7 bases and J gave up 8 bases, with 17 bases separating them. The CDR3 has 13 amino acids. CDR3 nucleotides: TGTGCCAGCACCTCTAGGGGAGTCGCGGGCTACACCTTC. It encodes CASTSRGVAGYTF. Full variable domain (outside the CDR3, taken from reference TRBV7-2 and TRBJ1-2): GAGVSQSPSNKVTEKGKDVELRCDPISGHTALYWYRQSLGQGLEFLIYFQGNSAPDKSGLPSDRFSAERTGGSVSTLTIQRTQQEDSAVYLCASTSRGVAGYTFGSGTRLTVV.

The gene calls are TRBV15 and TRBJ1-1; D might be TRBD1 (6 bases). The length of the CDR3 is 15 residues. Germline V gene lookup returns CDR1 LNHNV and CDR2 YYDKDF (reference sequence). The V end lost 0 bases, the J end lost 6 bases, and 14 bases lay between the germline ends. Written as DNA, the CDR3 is TGTGCCACCAGCAGAGATCGGACGGGGGGGCCTGAAGCTTTCTTT. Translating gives CATSRDRTGGPEAFF.

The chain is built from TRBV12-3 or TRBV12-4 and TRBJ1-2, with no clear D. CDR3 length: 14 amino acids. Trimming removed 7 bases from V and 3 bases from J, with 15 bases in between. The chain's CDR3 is CASTPRAQYYGYTF. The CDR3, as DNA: TGTGCCAGCACTCCCCGGGCGCAATACTATGGCTACACCTTC.

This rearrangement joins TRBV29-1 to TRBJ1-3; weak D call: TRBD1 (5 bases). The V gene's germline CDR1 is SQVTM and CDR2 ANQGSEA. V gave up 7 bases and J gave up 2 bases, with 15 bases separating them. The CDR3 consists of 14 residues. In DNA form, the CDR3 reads TGCAGCGCATCCATCGGGGCGGCTGGAAACACCATATATTTT. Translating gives CSASIGAAGNTIYF.

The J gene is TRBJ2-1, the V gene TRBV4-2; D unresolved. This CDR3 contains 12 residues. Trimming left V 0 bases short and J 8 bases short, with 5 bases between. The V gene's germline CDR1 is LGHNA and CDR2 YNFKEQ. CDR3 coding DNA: TGTGCCAGCAGCCAAGATCGGTATGAGCAGTTCTTC. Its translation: CASSQDRYEQFF.

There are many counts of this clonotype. The CDR3 loop reads CASSPNTQGTYGYTF. DNA of the CDR3: TGCGCCAGCAGCCCTAATACGCAGGGCACCTATGGCTACACCTTC. The chain is built from TRBV4-1 and TRBJ1-2, with a possible D match to TRBD1 (5 bases). The CDR3 runs to 15 residues. Germline CDR1 is MGHRA and CDR2 is YSYEKL. Trimming stripped 4 bases from V and 4 bases from J, with 16 bases between.

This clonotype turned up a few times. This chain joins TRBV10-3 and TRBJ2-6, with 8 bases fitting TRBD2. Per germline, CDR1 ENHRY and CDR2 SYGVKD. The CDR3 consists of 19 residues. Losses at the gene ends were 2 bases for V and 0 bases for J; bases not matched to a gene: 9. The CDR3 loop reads CAISEHLAGGASGANVLTF. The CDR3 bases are TGTGCCATCAGTGAGCACCTAGCGGGTGGGGCCTCTGGGGCCAACGTCCTGACTTTC.

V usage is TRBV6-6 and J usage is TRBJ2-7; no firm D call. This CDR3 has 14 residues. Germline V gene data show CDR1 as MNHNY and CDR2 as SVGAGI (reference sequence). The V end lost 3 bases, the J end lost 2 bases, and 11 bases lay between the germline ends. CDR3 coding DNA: TGTGCCAGCAGTTATCCGGCTAGTCCCTACGAGCAGTACTTC. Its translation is CASSYPASPYEQYF.

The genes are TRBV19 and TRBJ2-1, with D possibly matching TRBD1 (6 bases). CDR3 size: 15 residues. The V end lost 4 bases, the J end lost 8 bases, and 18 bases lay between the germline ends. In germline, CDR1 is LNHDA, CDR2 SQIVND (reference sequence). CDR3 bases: TGTGCCAGTAGTACTACAGGGACCGTTGGGTATGAGCAGTTCTTC. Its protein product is CASSTTGTVGYEQFF.

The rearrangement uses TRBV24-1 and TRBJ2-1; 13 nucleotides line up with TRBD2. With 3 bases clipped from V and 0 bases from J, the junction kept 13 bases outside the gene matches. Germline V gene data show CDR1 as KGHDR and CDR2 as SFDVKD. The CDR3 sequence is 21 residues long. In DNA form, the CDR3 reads TGTGCCACCAGTGATCGGAGTCCGGGACTAGCGGGACCGAGCTCCTACAATGAGCAGTTCTTC. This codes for CATSDRSPGLAGPSSYNEQFF.

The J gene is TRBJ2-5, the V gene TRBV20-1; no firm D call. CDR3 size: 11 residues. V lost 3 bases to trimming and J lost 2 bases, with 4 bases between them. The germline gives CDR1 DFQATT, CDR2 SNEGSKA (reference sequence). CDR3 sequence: CSASRQETQYF. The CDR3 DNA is TGCAGTGCTAGTAGACAAGAGACCCAGTACTTC.

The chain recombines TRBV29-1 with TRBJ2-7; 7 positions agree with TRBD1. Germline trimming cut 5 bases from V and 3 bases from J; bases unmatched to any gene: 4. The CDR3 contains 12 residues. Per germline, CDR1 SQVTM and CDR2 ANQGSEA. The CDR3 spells CSVTGQSYEQYF. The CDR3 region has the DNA TGCAGCGTTACGGGACAGAGCTACGAGCAGTACTTC.